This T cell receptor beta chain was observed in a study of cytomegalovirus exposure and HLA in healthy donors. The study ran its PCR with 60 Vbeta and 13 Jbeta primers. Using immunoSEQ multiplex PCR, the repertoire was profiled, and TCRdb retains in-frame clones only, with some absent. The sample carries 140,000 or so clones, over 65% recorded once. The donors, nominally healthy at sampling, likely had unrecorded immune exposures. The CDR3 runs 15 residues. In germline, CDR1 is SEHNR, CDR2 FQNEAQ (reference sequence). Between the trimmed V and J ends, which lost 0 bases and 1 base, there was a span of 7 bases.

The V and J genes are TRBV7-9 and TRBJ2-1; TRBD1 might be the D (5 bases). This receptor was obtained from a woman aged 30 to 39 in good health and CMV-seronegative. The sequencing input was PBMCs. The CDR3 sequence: CASSLAAGSYNEQFF. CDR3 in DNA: TGTGCCAGCAGCTTAGCGGCAGGGTCCTACAATGAGCAGTTCTTC.